The subject of this entry is one T cell receptor (beta chain). Its antigen is currently unknown. Reverse transcribing all isolated RNA meant expressed TCRB transcripts were sequenced. There were 3.5 million or so reads on average in the naive, central memory and regulatory T cell samples. Profiled with immunoSEQ multiplex PCR; TCRdb holds only in-frame clones, not every one. This table holds 250,000 or so clones, around 65% found once. The V end was cut by 0 bases, the J end by 6 bases, with 18 bases between. Per germline, CDR1 SGDLS and CDR2 YYNGEE. The CDR3 sequence is 17 residues long. The source of the sample is a study of beta chain features in type 1 diabetes. In the study overall: No patient-donor differences in age, gender, total cells or subset yield.

The study's findings and limits: Healthy donors had naive, central memory and Treg TCRB repertoires that appeared less similar than those seen among patients. A moderate, significant TCRB CDR3 shortening appeared in type 1 diabetes across four CD4+ subsets.

The receptor comes from a man aged 25-45 years in good health. Material for sequencing was naive CD4+ T cells from blood. The rearrangement links TRBV9 to TRBJ2-2; D is unresolved. CDR3 coding DNA: TGTGCCAGCAGCGTAGGGGTCCCTACTCTGAGTTCCGGGGAGCTGTTTTTT. The encoded protein is CASSVGVPTLSSGELFF.